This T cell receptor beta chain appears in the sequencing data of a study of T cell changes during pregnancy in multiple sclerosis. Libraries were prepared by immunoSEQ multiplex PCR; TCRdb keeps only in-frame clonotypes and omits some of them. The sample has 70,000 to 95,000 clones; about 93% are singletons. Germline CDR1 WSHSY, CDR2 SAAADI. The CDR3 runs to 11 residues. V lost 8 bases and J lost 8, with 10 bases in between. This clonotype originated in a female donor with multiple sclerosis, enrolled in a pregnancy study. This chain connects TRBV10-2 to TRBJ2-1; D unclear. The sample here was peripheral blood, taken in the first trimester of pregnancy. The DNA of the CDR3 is TGCGCCAGCCTTCTCGGTTATGAGCAGTTCTTC. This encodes CASLLGYEQFF.